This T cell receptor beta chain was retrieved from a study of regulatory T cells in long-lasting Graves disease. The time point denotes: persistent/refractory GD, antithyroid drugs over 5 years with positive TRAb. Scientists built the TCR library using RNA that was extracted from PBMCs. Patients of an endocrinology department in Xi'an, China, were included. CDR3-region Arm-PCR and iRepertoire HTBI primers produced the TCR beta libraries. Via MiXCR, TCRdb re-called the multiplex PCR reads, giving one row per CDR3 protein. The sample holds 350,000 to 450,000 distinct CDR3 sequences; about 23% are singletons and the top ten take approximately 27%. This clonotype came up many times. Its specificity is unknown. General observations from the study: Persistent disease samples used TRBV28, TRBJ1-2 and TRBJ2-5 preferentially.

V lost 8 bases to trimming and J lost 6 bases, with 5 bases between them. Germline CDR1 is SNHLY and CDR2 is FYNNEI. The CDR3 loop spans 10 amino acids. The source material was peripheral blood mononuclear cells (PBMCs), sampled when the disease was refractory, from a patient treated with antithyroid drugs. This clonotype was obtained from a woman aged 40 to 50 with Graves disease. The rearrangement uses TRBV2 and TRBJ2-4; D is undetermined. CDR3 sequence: CASLTNIQYF. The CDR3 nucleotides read TGTGCCAGCTTGACAAACATTCAGTACTTC.